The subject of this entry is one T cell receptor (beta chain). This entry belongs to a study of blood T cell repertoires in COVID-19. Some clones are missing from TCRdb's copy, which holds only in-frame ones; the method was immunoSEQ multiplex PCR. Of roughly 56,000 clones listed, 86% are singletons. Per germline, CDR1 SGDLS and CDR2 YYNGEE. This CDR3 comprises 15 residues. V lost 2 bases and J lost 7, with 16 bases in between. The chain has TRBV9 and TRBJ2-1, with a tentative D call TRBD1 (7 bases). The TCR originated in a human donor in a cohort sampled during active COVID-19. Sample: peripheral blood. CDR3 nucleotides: TGTGCCAGCAGCGTTAGACAGGGAGGCTGGAATGAGCAGTTCTTC. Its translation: CASSVRQGGWNEQFF. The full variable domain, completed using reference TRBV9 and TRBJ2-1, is DSGVTQTPKHLITATGQRVTLRCSPRSGDLSVYWYQQSLDQGLQFLIQYYNGEERAKGNILERFSAQQFPDLHSELNLSSLELGDSALYFCASSVRQGGWNEQFFGPGTRLTVL.